This entry describes one TCR beta chain. TCRdb reprocessed the 5' RACE reads and stores each CDR3 protein as one record, lacking DNA. In total, the table holds some 440,000 distinct CDR3 sequences. This record belongs to a study of T cells expressing NK-cell markers. As for the study in general: With respect to HCMV, seven of the eight sequenced donors were seropositive, and one was seronegative.

The CDR3 loop spans 13 amino acids. Germline loops: CDR1 SGHDN, CDR2 FVKESK. The sample taken for sequencing was blood T cells: a sorted CD56 or NKG2C T cell subset, CD4+ or CD8+ T cells, or bulk PBMC T cells (not recorded which). The sequence derives from a woman in her forties or fifties in good health. The rearrangement joins TRBV14 to TRBJ2-1. CDR3 protein: CASSEGRPRWQFF.